This T cell receptor (beta chain) derives from a study of OX40 agonist ivuxolimab in advanced cancers. In the study overall: Ivuxolimab was an agonistic, fully human IgG2 monoclonal antibody directed against OX40 (CD134), a costimulatory receptor. Among the approximately 50 dose-escalation patients, about 19 had hepatocellular carcinoma, approximately 15 melanoma, 9 renal cell carcinoma and 9 head and neck cancer. Intravenous ivuxolimab was administered to patients every 2 weeks at six dose levels: 0.01, 0.1, 0.3, 1.5, 3 and 10 mg/kg. In the dose-escalation cohort, about four fifths of patients were male, and the mean age was 60 years with a range of roughly 20 to 80. The point of sequencing TCRbeta in the periphery was to test whether ivuxolimab changed TCR sequence diversity and drove clonal T-cell expansion. Patients were allowed to have had prior anti-PD-1, anti-PD-L1 or anti-CTLA-4 therapy, and 40% of the dose-escalation patients had been treated with checkpoint inhibitors. The paper describes the monotherapy dose-escalation part (N of about 57 patients) of the phase I trial of ivuxolimab. Partial responses occurred in three dose-escalation patients: two with cutaneous melanoma and one with hepatocellular carcinoma.

What the work shows at the level of the full study, not this receptor alone: In the 0.1-3.0 mg/kg groups, partial responders were among the patients with the lowest normalized peripheral clonal expansion, particularly in CD8+ T cells. After ivuxolimab, expanded clones were on average more numerous among CD8+ T cells than among CD4+ T cells. The antigen specificity of the clonally expanded peripheral T cells was not determined. Low levels of normalized T-cell clonal expansion were also seen in some patients who did not respond. At doses of 0.1 to 3.0 mg/kg, clonal expansion of both CD4+ and CD8+ T cells in blood was seen between baseline and week 6.

The CDR3 runs 15 amino acids, cysteine and phenylalanine included. Just the 45-base CDR3 DNA is kept, in frame starting at base 1. CDR1 and CDR2 are drawn from the germline V gene: SGDLS, YYNGEE. Ends trimmed: V by 4 bases, J by 4 bases; bases unmatched to a gene: 6. Genomic DNA was extracted from sorted cells for sequencing of the TCRbeta CDR3 region. TCRbeta CDR3 regions were sequenced using the immunoSEQ Assay. Sourced from immuneACCESS, this table was stored by TCRdb with only in-frame sequences that have V and J called. A share of the clones is absent; for the studies checked, an unresolved V gene accounts for under half, and the remainder has no known explanation. This sample holds some 90,000 clones; around nine tenths were observed only once. The ten largest clones add up to 1% to 1.3% of the sample. Patients with a history of autoimmune disease or receiving systemic immunosuppression were excluded from the trial. Peripheral blood for TCR sequencing was collected from all dose cohorts at baseline, on cycle 4 day 1, and on cycle 7 day 1. The samples were drawn from a first-in-human, open-label, multicenter phase I dose-escalation trial of ivuxolimab. Adults with locally advanced or metastatic head and neck squamous cell, hepatocellular, melanoma or renal cell carcinoma were enrolled in the trial. CD4+ and CD8+ T cells were sorted separately from peripheral blood before TCR sequencing.

Comment on this clone: It has no known antigen specificity. No base quality values were provided; no much bigger clone lies one nucleotide off.

Source: CD4+ or CD8+ T cells sorted from blood, taken in a trial of the OX40 agonist ivuxolimab. The clonotype originates from an adult with an advanced solid tumor such as melanoma, head and neck, liver or kidney cancer. The chain employs TRBV9 and TRBJ2-2; 8 bases in the junction line up with TRBD2. CDR3 protein: CASSTTSGLTGELFF. The nucleotides read TGTGCCAGCAGCACCACTAGCGGACTCACCGGGGAGCTGTTTTTT. With the rest looked up from the reference TRBV9 and TRBJ2-2 genes rather than sequenced, the full variable domain is DSGVTQTPKHLITATGQRVTLRCSPRSGDLSVYWYQQSLDQGLQFLIQYYNGEERAKGNILERFSAQQFPDLHSELNLSSLELGDSALYFCASSTTSGLTGELFFGEGSRLTVL.